The sequence of this T cell receptor (beta chain) was determined in a study of Graves' ophthalmopathy and Graves' hyperthyroidism. After removal of 4 bases from V and 2 bases from J, the junction contained 8 bases not matched to a gene. This CDR3 comprises 16 residues. Notes on the study in general: The majority of expanded thyroid clonotypes above 0.001 frequency also occurred in blood.

This clonotype was picked up one time. Its target is unknown. The sequenced template was RNA, covering the TCR beta CDR3 region. Second-round multiplex PCR came after first-round RT-PCR with HTBI primers. One entry per CDR3 protein results from TCRdb running MiXCR on the multiplex PCR reads. The top ten clones hold approximately 43% of a sample with approximately 700,000 distinct CDR3 sequences, approximately 40% of them seen once. This clonotype was sampled from an adult man with Graves' ophthalmopathy. The J gene is TRBJ1-1, the V gene TRBV12-3 or TRBV12-4, with 9 nucleotides matching TRBD1. Sequenced material: peripheral blood. The CDR3 is CASSSYRGRDNTEAFF. CDR3 DNA sequence: TGTGCCAGCAGTTCCTACAGGGGGCGGGATAACACTGAAGCTTTCTTT.